This entry lists 21 T cell receptor beta chains sequenced from one sample in a study of cytomegalovirus exposure and HLA in healthy donors (dated by TCRdb to 2016 to 2017). Libraries were made using the immunoSEQ multiplex PCR assay. Here the immuneACCESS table is served through TCRdb, limited to in-frame sequences with V and J called. Missing clones are a known gap in these copies; in checked studies unresolved V genes cover under half, and the rest lacks a known reason. This sample gives 150,000 to 200,000 clones in total; less than 90% of them show up just once. Of the sample, around 9.6% is held by the ten largest clones. The sequencing sample was made of PBMCs. The receptors shown here come from a man aged 30 to 45 in good health and CMV-seropositive.

The rearrangement joins TRBV4-1 to TRBJ2-5; 12 positions agree with TRBD2. V lost 4 bases and J lost 2; bases outside the gene matches: 5. CDR1 MGHRA and CDR2 YSYEKL come from the germline V gene. The CDR3 contains 16 residues. This CDR3 reads CASSPRLAGVQETQYF. The CDR3 nucleotides read TGCGCCAGCAGCCCCAGACTAGCGGGGGTTCAAGAGACCCAGTACTTC.

This chain connects TRBV30 to TRBJ2-7, with 10 bases matching TRBD1. The ends lost 3 bases at V and 5 bases at J; junction bases unmatched: 1. Looked up from germline, CDR1 is GTSNPN and CDR2 is SVGIG (reference sequence). CDR3 size: 12 residues. The CDR3 DNA reads TGTGCCTGGAGCGGGACAGGGGACGAGCAGTACTTC. Amino acids: CAWSGTGDEQYF.

The rearrangement uses TRBV9 and TRBJ2-1, with 16 bases identical to TRBD2. The CDR3 length is 18 residues. Germline lookup yields CDR1 SGDLS and CDR2 YYNGEE. With 0 bases clipped from V and 5 bases from J, the junction kept 5 bases outside the gene matches. The CDR3: CASSVEGTSGRANNEQFF. The CDR3 coding sequence is TGTGCCAGCAGCGTAGAGGGGACTAGCGGGAGGGCAAACAATGAGCAGTTCTTC.

This sequence joins TRBV13 and TRBJ2-1; no clear D gene. Per the germline V gene, CDR1 is PRHDT and CDR2 is FYEKMQ (reference sequence). The CDR3 length is 15 residues. Trimming left V 3 bases short and J 0 bases short, with 9 bases between. The CDR3 DNA reads TGTGCCAGCAGCTTCCATTCGAGCTCCTACAATGAGCAGTTCTTC. This encodes CASSFHSSSYNEQFF. The entire variable domain, with the rest obtained from reference TRBV13 and TRBJ2-1, is as follows: AAGVIQSPRHLIKEKRETATLKCYPIPRHDTVYWYQQGPGQDPQFLISFYEKMQSDKGSIPDRFSAQQFSDYHSELNMSSLELGDSALYFCASSFHSSSYNEQFFGPGTRLTVL.

The chain uses TRBV30 and TRBJ1-2, with TRBD1 as a possible D gene (6 bases). The CDR3 loop spans 12 amino acids. V was pared by 7 bases and J by 3 bases, with 12 bases between. Germline V gives CDR1 GTSNPN, CDR2 SVGIG (reference sequence). CDR3 DNA: TGTGCCTTACAGGGATTCGACTATGGCTACACCTTC. Amino acids: CALQGFDYGYTF.

The chain couples TRBV5-1 to TRBJ2-5; D is perhaps TRBD1 (6 bases). With 7 bases removed from V and 5 bases from J, the gap between germline ends came to 12 bases. The CDR3 length is 12 residues. Per the germline V gene, CDR1 is SGHRS and CDR2 is YFSETQ. For the CDR3, the DNA is TGCGCCAGCTCACAGGGACGGGAGACCCAGTACTTC. This translates into CASSQGRETQYF.

The chain carries TRBV5-4 and TRBJ2-5, with D tentatively TRBD1 (5 bases). The germline V and J ends were trimmed by 4 bases and 0 bases, with 13 bases remaining between them. Germline V gene lookup returns CDR1 SGHNT and CDR2 YYREEE (reference sequence). This CDR3 has 15 amino acids. The CDR3 coding sequence is TGTGCCAGCAGCCGTCTCTCAGGGTACCAAGAGACCCAGTACTTC. This sequence encodes CASSRLSGYQETQYF.

Points on this clone: This specimen includes other DNA sequences encoding the same CDR3. The genes are TRBV13 and TRBJ2-1; 7 nucleotides align to TRBD2. This CDR3 comprises 14 residues. V dropped 5 bases and J dropped 3; count of bases not matched to a gene: 4. Germline V gene lookup returns CDR1 PRHDT and CDR2 FYEKMQ (reference sequence). For the CDR3, the DNA is TGTGCCAGCAGCCCAGGGAGGGACTACAATGAGCAGTTCTTC. Protein sequence: CASSPGRDYNEQFF.

In this sample, this clone turned up a few times. The sample contains more than one DNA sequence encoding this CDR3. The rearrangement links TRBV9 to TRBJ2-7; D is perhaps TRBD1 (6 bases). Germline-derived CDR1 and CDR2 are SGDLS and YYNGEE. With 0 bases removed from V and 2 bases from J, the gap between germline ends came to 9 bases. The CDR3 spans 14 residues. The CDR3 DNA sequence: TGTGCCAGCAGCGTAGGACAGGTCCCCTACGAGCAGTACTTC. Amino acids: CASSVGQVPYEQYF.

The V gene is TRBV13, the J gene TRBJ2-5; TRBD2 aligns across 16 bases. This CDR3 comprises 18 residues. The trim removed 5 bases at V and 4 bases at J, leaving 10 bases unmatched. Per germline, CDR1 PRHDT and CDR2 FYEKMQ (reference sequence). The CDR3 is CASSPGGTSGRARETQYF. The CDR3 bases are TGTGCCAGCAGCCCCGGTGGGACTAGCGGGAGGGCCAGAGAGACCCAGTACTTC. Combining the CDR3 with reference TRBV13 and TRBJ2-5 gives the whole variable domain AAGVIQSPRHLIKEKRETATLKCYPIPRHDTVYWYQQGPGQDPQFLISFYEKMQSDKGSIPDRFSAQQFSDYHSELNMSSLELGDSALYFCASSPGGTSGRARETQYFGPGTRLLVL.

V is TRBV5-6 and J is TRBJ2-7; possibly TRBD1 for D (6 bases). CDR3 length: 14 amino acids. Trimming shortened V by 4 bases and J by 2 bases, and 13 bases separated the two germline ends. Germline CDR1 SGHDT, CDR2 YYEEEE. The chain's CDR3 is CASSLGAAPYEQYF. CDR3 sequence (DNA): TGTGCCAGCAGCCTGGGGGCAGCCCCCTACGAGCAGTACTTC.

This sequence joins TRBV9 and TRBJ2-2; 8 positions match TRBD2. The V and J ends lost 4 bases and 5 bases, in that order; junction bases with no gene match: 7. Germline CDR1 and CDR2: SGDLS and YYNGEE. The CDR3 covers 15 residues. The CDR3 DNA reads as TGTGCCAGCAGCCCGGGACTAGTGGGGACCGGGGAGCTGTTTTTT. Protein: CASSPGLVGTGELFF. Looking up the rest from reference TRBV9 and TRBJ2-2 gives the full variable domain: DSGVTQTPKHLITATGQRVTLRCSPRSGDLSVYWYQQSLDQGLQFLIQYYNGEERAKGNILERFSAQQFPDLHSELNLSSLELGDSALYFCASSPGLVGTGELFFGEGSRLTVL.

The rearrangement joins TRBV5-1 to TRBJ2-7; D possibly corresponds to TRBD1 (5 bases). This CDR3 has 15 amino acids. V was clipped by 4 bases and J by 2 bases, with 16 bases between them. Germline V gene sequence: CDR1 SGHRS, CDR2 YFSETQ. The CDR3 DNA reads as TGCGCCAGCAGCCAAAGGCCACAGGCTCCCTACGAGCAGTACTTC. This gives the protein CASSQRPQAPYEQYF.

The V and J genes are TRBV29-1 and TRBJ2-7, with 10 bases matching TRBD1. Germline assignment: CDR1 SQVTM and CDR2 ANQGSEA. Germline trimming cut 5 bases from V and 9 bases from J; bases unmatched to any gene: 10. The CDR3 runs 13 residues. The CDR3 nucleotides read TGCAGCGTTCGTACCGGGACAGGGGACATGCAGTACTTC. Amino acids: CSVRTGTGDMQYF.

The chain is built from TRBV4-3 and TRBJ2-7, with D uncertain. In germline, CDR1 is LGHNA, CDR2 YSLEER. The CDR3 consists of 16 residues. Trimming took 0 bases from V and 5 from J, leaving 17 bases between them. CDR3 loop: CASSQDLTVGGHEQYF. For the CDR3, the DNA is TGCGCCAGCAGCCAAGATCTCACGGTTGGCGGCCACGAGCAGTACTTC.

This clone appeared a few times. V usage is TRBV6-5 and J usage is TRBJ2-2; 12 bases agree with TRBD1. J lost 6 bases, V lost 8 bases, and 1 base had no gene match. Per germline, CDR1 MNHEY and CDR2 SVGAGI. The CDR3 spans 13 residues. The CDR3 DNA sequence: TGTGCCAGCGGGACAGGGGGCGCCGGGGAGCTGTTTTTT. It codes for CASGTGGAGELFF.

V usage is TRBV5-8 and J usage is TRBJ2-5; TRBD2 might be the D (6 bases). Germline V gene data show CDR1 as SGHTS and CDR2 as YDEGEE. There are 13 residues in the CDR3. V lost 2 bases and J lost 2, with 7 bases in between. The CDR3 is CASSLGGQETQYF. The CDR3 bases are TGTGCCAGCAGCTTAGGAGGGCAAGAGACCCAGTACTTC.

The V call is TRBV10-1, the J call TRBJ2-5; 9 bases match TRBD2. The CDR3 consists of 14 residues. Germline V lookup: CDR1 WNHNN, CDR2 SYGVQD (reference sequence). J lost 4 bases, V lost 7 bases, and 7 bases had no gene match. The CDR3 here is CASKIAGAGETQYF. DNA for the CDR3: TGCGCCAGCAAAATAGCGGGGGCCGGAGAGACCCAGTACTTC.

This clone was observed a single time. This sequence joins TRBV28 and TRBJ2-5, with a weak D call TRBD1 (6 bases). This CDR3 region has 13 residues. CDR1 and CDR2 (germline): MDHEN, SYDVKM. V lost 10 bases, J lost 1 base, and 13 bases lay in between. CDR3 sequence: CAIRQDLQETQYF. The CDR3 DNA sequence: TGTGCCATCCGACAGGACCTCCAAGAGACCCAGTACTTC.

Only a few counts were recorded for this clone. This rearrangement joins TRBV10-3 to TRBJ2-2; tentatively, D is TRBD1 (6 bases). Germline values: CDR1 ENHRY, CDR2 SYGVKD. V lost 6 bases and J lost 6, with 11 bases in between. This CDR3 comprises 13 residues. The CDR3 nucleotides read TGTGCCATCAGCAACAGGGTTCCCGGGGAGCTGTTTTTT. This codes for CAISNRVPGELFF.

This chain links TRBV7-2 with TRBJ1-2, with D unclear. Trimming shortened V by 7 bases and J by 4 bases, and 16 bases separated the two germline ends. Germline V gene sequence: CDR1 SGHTA, CDR2 FQGNSA. The CDR3 has 14 residues. CDR3 protein: CASTTNAVGYGYTF. CDR3 nucleotides: TGTGCCAGCACCACCAATGCGGTTGGCTATGGCTACACCTTC.